The 31 T cell receptor beta chains in this list originate from one sample, sequenced in a study of T cell repertoires in cytomegalovirus infection. TCRdb re-called the reads through MiXCR, storing one row per CDR3 protein. The table includes 200,000 to 300,000 distinct CDR3 sequences, approximately 10% detected once. Material for sequencing was PBMCs. The receptors derive from a human donor in good health (CMV status not recorded). Some clones in this sample may be carry-over from other donors' samples.

This clonotype was seen many times. The V and J genes are TRBV4-1 and TRBJ2-3; D might be TRBD2 (6 bases). Germline values: CDR1 MGHRA, CDR2 YSYEKL. CDR3 size: 18 residues. Trimming took 0 bases from V and 0 from J, leaving 16 bases between them. As DNA, the CDR3 is TGCGCCAGCAGCCAAGACCCGGGAGCGGGTATTAGCACAGATACGCAGTATTTT. It encodes CASSQDPGAGISTDTQYF.

The chain uses TRBV7-9 and TRBJ2-1, with 10 bases lining up with TRBD2. CDR1 is SEHNR and CDR2 is FQNEAQ in the germline V gene (reference sequence). The CDR3 length is 16 residues. V trimming: 4 bases; J trimming: 4 bases; junction bases outside the gene matches: 7. The CDR3 loop reads CASSSHLAGEYNEQFF. In DNA, the CDR3 is TGTGCCAGCAGCTCACACCTAGCGGGAGAGTACAATGAGCAGTTCTTC.

At least ten counts were recorded for this clonotype. V gene TRBV7-8 combines with J gene TRBJ2-7; TRBD1 or TRBD2 may be the D gene (6 bases each). This CDR3 spans 15 amino acids. Germline values: CDR1 SGHVS, CDR2 FQNEAQ. Deletions cut 1 base from V and 1 base from J, with 11 bases between. The DNA of the CDR3 is TGTGCCAGCAGCTTAGAGGGGGGTGGATCCTACGAGCAGTACTTC. Protein: CASSLEGGGSYEQYF.

This clonotype appeared many times. The chain joins TRBV7-8 to TRBJ1-2; 7 nucleotides align to TRBD1. Trimming cost V 1 base and J 6 bases; bases outside gene matches: 5. Germline CDR1 SGHVS, CDR2 FQNEAQ. The CDR3 runs to 14 residues. For the CDR3, the DNA is TGTGCCAGCAGCTTAGACAGACAGGGAAATGGCTACACCTTC. Amino acid sequence: CASSLDRQGNGYTF. Variable domain in full (rest from reference TRBV7-8 and TRBJ1-2): GAGVSQSPRYKVAKRGQDVALRCDPISGHVSLFWYQQALGQGPEFLTYFQNEAQLDKSGLPSDRFFAERPEGSVSTLKIQRTQQEDSAVYLCASSLDRQGNGYTFGSGTRLTVV.

This clonotype was seen only a few times. As DNA, the CDR3 is TGTGCCAGCAGCCCGCTAGCAGCAGATACGCAGTATTTT. Translated: CASSPLAADTQYF. V and J are TRBV7-3 and TRBJ2-3, with D perhaps TRBD2 (5 bases). The CDR3 loop spans 13 amino acids. Germline loops: CDR1 SGHTA, CDR2 FQGTGA. Between the trimmed V and J ends, which lost 5 bases and 4 bases, there was a span of 10 bases. Full variable domain (rest looked up from reference TRBV7-3 and TRBJ2-3): GAGVSQTPSNKVTEKGKYVELRCDPISGHTALYWYRQSLGQGPEFLIYFQGTGAADDSGLPNDRFFAVRPEGSVSTLKIQRTERGDSAVYLCASSPLAADTQYFGPGTRLTVL.

This clonotype was counted many times. V usage is TRBV7-2 and J usage is TRBJ1-2; 10 nucleotides agree with TRBD1. The CDR3 is made up of 15 amino acids. The germline gives CDR1 SGHTA, CDR2 FQGNSA. Trimming cost V 4 bases and J 2 bases; bases outside gene matches: 4. CDR3 coding DNA: TGTGCCAGCAGCTCTGGGACAGGGGCGAACTATGGCTACACCTTC. Its translation is CASSSGTGANYGYTF.

This clonotype was detected a few times. The V call is TRBV6-5, the J call TRBJ1-2, with D perhaps TRBD1 (5 bases). The V gene lost 5 bases and the J gene lost 8 bases, with 15 bases spanning the gap. CDR1 and CDR2 from the germline V gene are MNHEY and SVGAGI. The CDR3 is made up of 13 amino acids. As DNA, the CDR3 is TGTGCCAGCAGTAGGTCAAGGGGAGGAGGCTACACCTTC. Its protein is CASSRSRGGGYTF.

This clonotype was seen many times. The gene calls are TRBV18 and TRBJ2-1, with D perhaps TRBD2 (6 bases). The CDR3 is 18 residues long. In germline, CDR1 is KGHSH, CDR2 LQKENI. V was clipped by 1 base and J by 6 bases, with 22 bases between them. CDR3 DNA sequence: TGTGCCAGCTCACCACTATTGAGGTCGGGCGGGACGGTCAATGAGCAGTTCTTC. The encoded protein is CASSPLLRSGGTVNEQFF.

In this sample, this clonotype turned up many times. The gene calls are TRBV7-2 and TRBJ1-2; D is uncertain. The CDR3 covers 15 residues. Germline V gene data show CDR1 as SGHTA and CDR2 as FQGNSA. Trimming took 5 bases from V and 7 from J, leaving 20 bases between them. CDR3 in DNA: TGTGCCAGCAGCCCCCGGCCCCAGGCCCTTCCTGGCTACACCTTC. Translating it yields CASSPRPQALPGYTF.

The CDR3 DNA reads TGCAGTGCTAGTTGGCTAGCGAGGGCCAATGAGCAGTTCTTC. This gives the protein CSASWLARANEQFF. The chain links TRBV20-1 to TRBJ2-1, with D perhaps TRBD2 (6 bases). The CDR3 sequence is 14 residues long. Germline V gene data show CDR1 as DFQATT and CDR2 as SNEGSKA (reference sequence). V was pared by 3 bases and J by 6 bases, with 15 bases between.

J is TRBJ2-4 and V is TRBV12-3 or TRBV12-4; 7 bases are shared with TRBD2. This CDR3 comprises 15 residues. After removal of 7 bases from V and 0 bases from J, the junction contained 6 bases not matched to a gene. The CDR3 region is CASTPGLSAKNIQYF. CDR3 bases: TGTGCCAGCACCCCGGGACTATCAGCCAAAAACATTCAGTACTTC.

This clonotype has ten or more counts. The V gene is TRBV7-2, the J gene TRBJ2-3; D is perhaps TRBD2 (7 bases). Germline assignment: CDR1 SGHTA and CDR2 FQGNSA. V lost 6 bases and J lost 12, with 16 bases in between. This CDR3 comprises 12 residues. The CDR3 DNA follows: TGTGCCAGCAGAGAGGGGGGGGGCGTACAGTATTTT. This codes for CASREGGGVQYF.

In its sample, this clonotype was seen many times. The chain couples TRBV6-2 or TRBV6-3 to TRBJ2-3; 10 bases line up with TRBD2. The CDR3 runs 17 residues. Germline values: CDR1 MNHEY, CDR2 SVGEGT. V gave up 7 bases and J gave up 4 bases; unmatched junction bases: 14. CDR3 residues: CASNGVLAGLRADTQYF. The CDR3, as DNA: TGTGCCAGCAATGGGGTACTAGCGGGACTCAGGGCAGATACGCAGTATTTT.

This clonotype was observed at least ten times. The chain uses TRBV19 and TRBJ1-2, with 8 bases fitting TRBD1. The CDR3 extends over 15 amino acids. Germline CDR1 reads LNHDA; CDR2 reads SQIVND (reference sequence). The ends lost 6 bases at V and 4 bases at J; junction bases unmatched: 10. The CDR3 bases are TGTGCCAGTAGAACCACGACAGGGGACGGCTATGGCTACACCTTC. It yields the protein CASRTTTGDGYGYTF.

This clonotype was seen repeatedly, ten times or more. The chain is built from TRBV7-3 and TRBJ2-5; no clear D. V dropped 5 bases and J dropped 6 bases, with 13 bases sitting between them. Per germline, CDR1 SGHTA and CDR2 FQGTGA. The CDR3 runs to 13 residues. The CDR3 sequence is CASSPDLLQTQYF. The CDR3 DNA follows: TGTGCCAGCAGCCCGGACCTTTTACAGACCCAGTACTTC.

This clonotype has just a few counts. This chain uses TRBV29-1 with TRBJ1-2, with D unclear. In germline, CDR1 is SQVTM, CDR2 ANQGSEA. Trimming stripped 4 bases from V and 7 bases from J, with 16 bases between. There are 13 residues in the CDR3. The CDR3 bases are TGCAGCGTTGTCCCCTTTGTCCCGGGTGGCTACACCTTC. The encoded protein is CSVVPFVPGGYTF. Looking up the rest from reference TRBV29-1 and TRBJ1-2 gives the full variable domain: SAVISQKPSRDICQRGTSLTIQCQVDSQVTMMFWYRQQPGQSLTLIATANQGSEATYESGFVIDKFPISRPNLTFSTLTVSNMSPEDSSIYLCSVVPFVPGGYTFGSGTRLTVV.

This clonotype came up many times. The rearrangement links TRBV7-2 to TRBJ2-7; D remains ambiguous. Germline V gene sequence: CDR1 SGHTA, CDR2 FQGNSA. Trimming shortened V by 4 bases and J by 3 bases, and 7 bases separated the two germline ends. This CDR3 comprises 12 residues. Written as DNA, the CDR3 is TGTGCCAGCAGCTCCTCAGGCTACGAGCAGTACTTC. This encodes CASSSSGYEQYF.

The chain couples TRBV6-6 to TRBJ2-7; D remains unclear. Germline loops: CDR1 MNHNY, CDR2 SVGAGI (reference sequence). This CDR3 is built from 12 residues. The V and J ends lost 6 bases and 2 bases respectively, with 8 bases between them. The chain's CDR3 is CASRKDPYEQYF. CDR3 DNA: TGTGCCAGCAGGAAAGACCCCTACGAGCAGTACTTC.

This clonotype was observed at least ten times. The CDR3 nucleotides read TGTGCCAGCCGCCCGACTAGCTCAAGCACAGATACGCAGTATTTT. This codes for CASRPTSSSTDTQYF. The chain is built from TRBV4-2 and TRBJ2-3; TRBD2 matches 7 bases. J was trimmed by 0 bases and V by 8 bases; bases with no gene match: 8. The CDR3 loop spans 15 amino acids. Germline assignment: CDR1 LGHNA and CDR2 YNFKEQ.

Concerning this clonotype: At one end the junction does not follow the germline gene, possibly because of a read error. In DNA, the CDR3 is TGTGCCACCCACACCGGGGCCTTGACCGCGGAGCTGTTTTTT. Translation gives CATHTGALTAELFF. The chain is built from TRBV6-2 or TRBV6-3 and TRBJ2-2; D possibly uses TRBD1 or TRBD2 (5 bases each). Germline CDR1 and CDR2: MNHEY and SVGEGT. CDR3 length: 14 residues.

This clonotype came up many times. The chain is built from TRBV7-2 and TRBJ1-1; 8 bases are a match to TRBD1. V shed 5 bases, J shed 2 bases, and the junction held 10 bases outside the gene matches. CDR1 and CDR2 from the germline V gene are SGHTA and FQGNSA. The CDR3 is made up of 16 amino acids. DNA for the CDR3: TGTGCCAGCAGCGGACAGGGAGGGCGGGTAAACACTGAAGCTTTCTTT. Translating gives CASSGQGGRVNTEAFF.

This clonotype was detected ten times or more. The rearrangement uses TRBV5-1 and TRBJ1-1; maybe TRBD1 (5 bases). The CDR3 loop spans 14 amino acids. V was shortened by 4 bases and J by 1 base, with 11 bases between the two germline ends. Germline assignment: CDR1 SGHRS and CDR2 YFSETQ. CDR3 DNA sequence: TGCGCCAGCAGCCGGATAGGGGAGAACACTGAAGCTTTCTTT. Encoded protein: CASSRIGENTEAFF.

This clonotype was seen at least ten times. The genes are TRBV20-1 and TRBJ2-1, with 11 nucleotides matching TRBD2. Germline loops: CDR1 DFQATT, CDR2 SNEGSKA (reference sequence). V lost 2 bases to trimming and J lost 7 bases; unmatched junction nucleotides: 7. The CDR3 loop spans 15 amino acids. The CDR3 sequence: CSARHSGRASNEQFF. The CDR3 nucleotides read TGCAGTGCTAGACATAGCGGGAGGGCCTCAAATGAGCAGTTCTTC.

The chain has TRBV7-9 and TRBJ2-1; D ambiguous. Looked up from germline, CDR1 is SEHNR and CDR2 is FQNEAQ (reference sequence). The CDR3 is 16 amino acids. Trimming removed 1 base from V and 1 base from J, with 11 bases in between. The CDR3 bases are TGTGCCAGCAGCTTAGTCGCCTTAGGGTCCTACAATGAGCAGTTCTTC. Protein: CASSLVALGSYNEQFF.

In its sample, this clonotype was seen many times. This sequence joins TRBV7-2 and TRBJ1-4; possibly TRBD1 for D (6 bases). CDR1 is SGHTA and CDR2 is FQGNSA in the germline V gene. Trimming stripped 3 bases from V and 5 bases from J, with 13 bases between. CDR3 length equals 15 residues. In DNA form, the CDR3 reads TGTGCCAGCAGCTTGGACAGTTCTATGAATGAAAAACTGTTTTTT. Encoded protein: CASSLDSSMNEKLFF.

This clonotype occurred many times. The chain employs TRBV7-2 and TRBJ2-1; 10 nucleotides align to TRBD2. V gave up 5 bases and J gave up 3 bases; unmatched junction bases: 10. The CDR3 contains 17 residues. The V gene's germline CDR1 is SGHTA and CDR2 FQGNSA. The CDR3 DNA is TGTGCCAGCAGCCAATTACCTAGCGGGGGAGTCTACAATGAGCAGTTCTTC. This sequence encodes CASSQLPSGGVYNEQFF.

This clonotype was observed a few times. CDR3 sequence reads: CASRPREGPQHF. The CDR3, as DNA: TGTGCCAGCAGGCCGCGGGAGGGGCCCCAGCATTTT. The rearrangement uses TRBV28 and TRBJ1-5, with D uncertain. This CDR3 spans 12 amino acids. CDR1 and CDR2 (germline): MDHEN, SYDVKM. Between the trimmed V and J ends, which lost 6 bases and 9 bases, there was a span of 12 bases. The full variable domain, completed using reference TRBV28 and TRBJ1-5, is DVKVTQSSRYLVKRTGEKVFLECVQDMDHENMFWYRQDPGLGLRLIYFSYDVKMKEKGDIPEGYSVSREKKERFSLILESASTNQTSMYLCASRPREGPQHFGDGTRLSIL.

The chain recombines TRBV6-2 or TRBV6-3 with TRBJ2-7; 7 bases are a match to TRBD2. There are 16 residues in the CDR3. J lost 4 bases, V lost 6 bases, and 15 bases had no gene match. The germline V gene has CDR1 MNHEY and CDR2 SVGEGT. The CDR3 sequence: CASSYAPRGSWYEQYF. The DNA for the CDR3 is TGTGCCAGCAGCTACGCCCCCCGCGGGAGTTGGTACGAGCAGTACTTC.

This sequence joins TRBV18 and TRBJ2-5; TRBD2 matches 9 bases. V was clipped by 1 base and J by 2 bases; unmatched bases: 5. The CDR3 consists of 16 residues. Germline V gene sequence: CDR1 KGHSH, CDR2 LQKENI. The CDR3 region has the DNA TGTGCCAGCTCACCACAGACTAGCGGATTACAAGAGACCCAGTACTTC. Its protein is CASSPQTSGLQETQYF.

This clonotype has a count of ten or more. The chain links TRBV7-2 to TRBJ1-5; possible D gene TRBD1, 5 bases. CDR3 length: 13 residues. Per germline, CDR1 SGHTA and CDR2 FQGNSA. V gave up 5 bases and J gave up 5 bases, with 10 bases separating them. CDR3 protein: CASSVRGDQPQHF. The CDR3 DNA is TGTGCCAGCAGCGTCCGGGGCGATCAGCCCCAGCATTTT.

This sequence joins TRBV19 and TRBJ2-5, with TRBD1 identical over 7 bases. The junction had 5 bases not matched to a gene; V was cut back by 6 bases and J by 4 bases. From germline, CDR1 is LNHDA and CDR2 SQIVND (reference sequence). This CDR3 region has 13 residues. The CDR3 DNA is TGTGCCAGTAGCCAAAGACAGGGAGAGACCCAGTACTTC. Translated: CASSQRQGETQYF.